The 20 T cell receptor beta chains given below trace back to one sample, sequenced in a study of T cells in Graves' hyperthyroidism and ophthalmopathy. RNA transcripts provided the source from which TCR beta CDR3 regions were amplified. The TCR CDR3 was amplified in a first-round RT-PCR using the HTBI primer set. TCRdb redid the calling of the multiplex PCR reads with MiXCR, one entry per CDR3 protein. The profile covers a few hundred thousand distinct CDR3 sequences, with 15% to 19% appearing a single time and under 7.5% taken by the ten largest. The sequencing sample was made of blood. The receptor set was obtained from a woman aged 25 to 45 with Graves' hyperthyroidism.

The chain combines TRBV7-9 with TRBJ2-2; D unresolved. Germline V gene lookup returns CDR1 SEHNR and CDR2 FQNEAQ (reference sequence). This CDR3 is 16 amino acids long. V was clipped by 5 bases and J by 3 bases, with 16 bases between them. DNA of the CDR3: TGTGCCAGCAGCCCTATAGGCCAGACCTACACCGGGGAGCTGTTTTTT. Protein: CASSPIGQTYTGELFF. The full variable domain, its missing parts supplied by reference TRBV7-9 and TRBJ2-2, is DTGVSQNPRHKITKRGQNVTFRCDPISEHNRLYWYRQTLGQGPEFLTYFQNEAQLEKSRLLSDRFSAERPKGSFSTLEIQRTEQGDSAMYLCASSPIGQTYTGELFFGEGSRLTVL.

This clonotype has a count of ten or more. The genes are TRBV5-1 and TRBJ1-2, with TRBD1 identical over 7 bases. Germline CDR1 is SGHRS and CDR2 is YFSETQ. The CDR3 spans 15 residues. The ends lost 0 bases at V and 5 bases at J; junction bases unmatched: 7. The DNA for the CDR3 is TGCGCCAGCAGCTTGGATGGGGACAGTGAATATGGCTACACCTTC. Residues: CASSLDGDSEYGYTF.

The gene calls are TRBV6-5 and TRBJ1-6, with D possibly being TRBD1 (6 bases). This CDR3 has 16 residues. Germline CDR1 reads MNHEY; CDR2 reads SVGAGI. V was clipped by 0 bases and J by 2 bases, with 8 bases between them. The CDR3 DNA follows: TGTGCCAGCAGTTACTCGAACAGGGCCTATAATTCACCCCTCCACTTT. Residues: CASSYSNRAYNSPLHF.

This clonotype was picked up many times. The genes are TRBV7-2 and TRBJ2-1; 11 bases agree with TRBD2. The germline V gene has CDR1 SGHTA and CDR2 FQGNSA. The CDR3 is 15 residues long. V lost 4 bases, J lost 7 bases, and 6 bases stayed unmatched. CDR3 coding DNA: TGTGCCAGCAGCTCCGGGACTAGCGGAAAGAATGAGCAGTTCTTC. Its protein is CASSSGTSGKNEQFF.

This clonotype occurred a few times. The rearrangement joins TRBV27 to TRBJ1-1; unclear D gene. Per germline, CDR1 MNHEY and CDR2 SMNVEV (reference sequence). Trimming took 7 bases from V and 1 from J, leaving 7 bases between them. The CDR3 runs 12 residues. CDR3 DNA: TGTGCCAGCACCCTGGAGAACACTGAAGCTTTCTTT. Encoded protein: CASTLENTEAFF.

This clonotype was recorded at least ten times. This rearrangement joins TRBV11-2 to TRBJ2-1; the D is unclear. The CDR3 is 14 residues long. CDR1 is SGHAT, CDR2 FQNNGV, per germline. V was trimmed by 1 base and J by 3 bases, leaving 7 bases between them. CDR3 in DNA: TGTGCCAGCAGCTTAGGTTGGGACTACAATGAGCAGTTCTTC. Encoded protein: CASSLGWDYNEQFF. Full variable domain (outside the CDR3, taken from reference TRBV11-2 and TRBJ2-1): EAGVAQSPRYKIIEKRQSVAFWCNPISGHATLYWYQQILGQGPKLLIQFQNNGVVDDSQLPKDRFSAERLKGVDSTLKIQPAKLEDSAVYLCASSLGWDYNEQFFGPGTRLTVL.

This clonotype came up a few times. V usage is TRBV7-9 and J usage is TRBJ1-2; TRBD1 aligns across 7 bases. V lost 5 bases and J lost 4; bases outside the gene matches: 10. This CDR3 comprises 15 residues. Germline V gene sequence: CDR1 SEHNR, CDR2 FQNEAQ (reference sequence). The CDR3 DNA follows: TGTGCCAGCAGCGCGGGACAGTTCGGGGCCTATGGCTACACCTTC. Its protein is CASSAGQFGAYGYTF.

This clonotype was observed many times. The chain combines TRBV7-2 with TRBJ2-3; D may be TRBD2 (5 bases). Germline V gene data show CDR1 as SGHTA and CDR2 as FQGNSA. V gave up 5 bases and J gave up 4 bases, with 7 bases separating them. CDR3 length equals 12 residues. The CDR3 coding sequence is TGTGCCAGCAGCCCGGAGGCAGATACGCAGTATTTT. Protein: CASSPEADTQYF.

The rearrangement links TRBV6-4 to TRBJ1-6; weak D call: TRBD1 (6 bases). V was trimmed by 2 bases and J by 1 base, leaving 15 bases between them. Germline V lookup: CDR1 MRHNA, CDR2 SNTAGT. This CDR3 has 18 amino acids. The chain's CDR3 is CASSDRGEISSYNSPLHF. In nucleotides, the CDR3 is TGTGCCAGCAGTGACAGGGGGGAGATTTCTTCCTATAATTCACCCCTCCACTTT.

This clonotype was recorded many times. V usage is TRBV5-1 and J usage is TRBJ2-7; 8 bases are a match to TRBD2. The CDR3 sequence is 15 residues long. The V segment lost 4 bases and the J segment 2 bases; nucleotides outside the gene matches: 8. The germline V gene has CDR1 SGHRS and CDR2 YFSETQ. CDR3 coding DNA: TGCGCCAGCAGCCTTAGCGGGACGACCCCCTACGAGCAGTACTTC. It yields the protein CASSLSGTTPYEQYF.

There are many counts of this clonotype. This chain links TRBV11-2 with TRBJ2-1; D uncertain. CDR1 is SGHAT and CDR2 is FQNNGV in the germline V gene. V gave up 5 bases and J gave up 6 bases, with 20 bases separating them. The CDR3 consists of 16 residues. DNA of the CDR3: TGTGCCAGCAGCAGTCGCCCCGGCGGACGAAGCAATGAGCAGTTCTTC. It specifies CASSSRPGGRSNEQFF.

The V gene is TRBV20-1, the J gene TRBJ2-1; TRBD2 matches at 11 bases. With V trimmed by 3 bases and J by 4 bases, 11 bases remained unmatched. Germline lookup yields CDR1 DFQATT and CDR2 SNEGSKA (reference sequence). This CDR3 is 17 amino acids long. CDR3 sequence: CSARMSPGTSGYNEQFF. CDR3 sequence (DNA): TGCAGTGCTAGGATGAGCCCCGGGACTAGCGGATACAATGAGCAGTTCTTC.

In its sample, this clonotype was seen a few times. This chain uses TRBV6-6 with TRBJ2-6, with 7 bases identical to TRBD1. This CDR3 is built from 20 residues. J was trimmed by 0 bases and V by 0 bases; bases with no gene match: 11. In germline, CDR1 is MNHNY, CDR2 SVGAGI (reference sequence). The CDR3: CASSYSTYRGPASGANVLTF. Here the CDR3 DNA reads TGTGCCAGCAGTTACTCCACGTACAGGGGACCCGCCTCTGGGGCCAACGTCCTGACTTTC.

This sequence joins TRBV4-1 and TRBJ2-7, with D possibly matching TRBD1 (5 bases). In germline, CDR1 is MGHRA, CDR2 YSYEKL. Trimming took off 3 bases at V and 3 bases at J, with 15 bases between the two ends. This CDR3 is built from 15 residues. The CDR3, as DNA: TGCGCCAGCAGCCACCCAGTTCAGGGAATCTACGAGCAGTACTTC. Translating gives CASSHPVQGIYEQYF.

This clonotype has ten or more counts. The germline gene is not matched at one end of the junction; a read error may be the cause. The chain employs TRBV20-1 and TRBJ2-7; possibly TRBD2 for D (6 bases). CDR3 length: 13 residues. Germline CDR1 DFQATT, CDR2 SNEGSKA (reference sequence). The CDR3 region has the DNA TGCAGTGCTCGAGAGGGAGGCCCCTACGAGCAGTACTTC. It is translated as CSAREGGPYEQYF.

CDR3 coding DNA: TGTGCCAGCAGCTTAGCTTCCGCGGGAGGGCCAAATGAGCAGTTCTTC. This gives the protein CASSLASAGGPNEQFF. The gene calls are TRBV7-9 and TRBJ2-1; 9 bases line up with TRBD2. The CDR3 is 16 amino acids. Germline V gene data show CDR1 as SEHNR and CDR2 as FQNEAQ (reference sequence). V lost 0 bases and J lost 7; bases outside the gene matches: 7.

The chain couples TRBV11-3 to TRBJ2-7, with 8 positions matching TRBD2. With V trimmed by 5 bases and J by 6 bases, 6 bases remained unmatched. CDR1 SGHNT and CDR2 YENEEA come from the germline V gene. The CDR3 sequence is 13 residues long. CDR3 bases: TGTGCCAGCAGCCCAATGGCGGGGGGCGAGCAGTACTTC. This translates into CASSPMAGGEQYF.

This clonotype was recorded a few times. The chain carries TRBV5-1 and TRBJ1-5; unclear D gene. Germline V CDR1 and CDR2: SGHRS, YFSETQ. The CDR3 totals 15 residues. V gave up 7 bases and J gave up 0 bases, with 14 bases separating them. Here the CDR3 reads CASDQRQYSNQPQHF. The CDR3 nucleotides read TGCGCCAGCGATCAACGGCAGTATAGCAATCAGCCCCAGCATTTT. Drawing the rest from reference TRBV5-1 and TRBJ1-5, the complete variable domain is KAGVTQTPRYLIKTRGQQVTLSCSPISGHRSVSWYQQTPGQGLQFLFEYFSETQRNKGNFPGRFSGRQFSNSRSEMNVSTLELGDSALYLCASDQRQYSNQPQHFGDGTRLSIL.

This clonotype was detected many times. The chain's CDR3 is CASSYSRAVYGYTF. The CDR3 DNA reads as TGTGCCAGCAGTTACTCGCGGGCAGTTTATGGCTACACCTTC. J is TRBJ1-2 and V is TRBV6-2 or TRBV6-3; D remains ambiguous. The CDR3 length is 14 residues. The germline CDR1 and CDR2 sequences are MNHEY and SVGEGT. Trimming took off 0 bases at V and 5 bases at J, with 10 bases between the two ends.

This clonotype was recorded many times. Here the CDR3 reads CASSLEQTNTGELFF. The CDR3 DNA reads as TGTGCCAGCAGTTTAGAACAGACGAACACCGGGGAGCTGTTTTTT. This chain connects TRBV12-3 or TRBV12-4 to TRBJ2-2; no definite D call. With 1 base removed from V and 0 bases from J, the gap between germline ends came to 6 bases. This CDR3 has 15 residues.